This entry describes one T cell receptor beta chain. Its matching antigen is unknown. This sample was taken from a study of identical twins. General study points: Twins showed weaker excess sharing in their beta out-of-frame sequences. Zero-insertion analyses could be partly confounded by invariant MAIT and iNKT cells.

This CDR3 is 15 amino acids long. Germline V lookup: CDR1 DFQATT, CDR2 SNEGSKA (reference sequence). Template switching supplied a universal primer site; unique molecular identifiers were carried on the cDNA. TCRdb ran MiXCR on the 5' RACE reads and lists one entry per CDR3 protein. The sample has 1.5 million or so distinct CDR3 sequences, around a third seen once. The sequence was obtained from a newborn girl in good health. The gene calls are TRBV20-1 and TRBJ2-4; TRBD2 might be the D (6 bases). The J call may be faulty, since TRBJ2-7 better matches the DNA end. The sample consisted of cord blood. The CDR3 DNA is TGCAGTGCTAGAGATTCTTGGACTATCCCCTACGAGCAGTACTTC. Encoded protein: CSARDSWTIPYEQYF.